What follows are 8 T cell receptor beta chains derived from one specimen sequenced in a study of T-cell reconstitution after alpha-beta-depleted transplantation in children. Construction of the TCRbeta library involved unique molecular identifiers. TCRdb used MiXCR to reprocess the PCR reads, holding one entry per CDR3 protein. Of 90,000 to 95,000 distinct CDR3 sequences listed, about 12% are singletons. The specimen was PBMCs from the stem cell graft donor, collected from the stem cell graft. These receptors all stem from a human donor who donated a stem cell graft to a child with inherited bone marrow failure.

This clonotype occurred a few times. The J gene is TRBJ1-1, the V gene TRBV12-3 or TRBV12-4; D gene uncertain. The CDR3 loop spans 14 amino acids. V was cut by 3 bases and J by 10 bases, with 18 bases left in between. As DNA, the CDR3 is TGTGCCAGCAGTTTTTCCGAACCACAAACCGGAGCTTTCTTT. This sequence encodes CASSFSEPQTGAFF.

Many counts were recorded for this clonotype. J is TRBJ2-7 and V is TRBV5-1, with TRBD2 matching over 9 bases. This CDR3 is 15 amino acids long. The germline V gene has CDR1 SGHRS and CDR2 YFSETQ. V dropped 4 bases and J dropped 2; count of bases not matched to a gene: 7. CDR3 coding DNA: TGCGCCAGCAGCCGCGGGACTAGCCAAGCCTACGAGCAGTACTTC. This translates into CASSRGTSQAYEQYF.

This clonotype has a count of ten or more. The CDR3 DNA reads as TGTGCCACCAGCAGGGGCGGGGGGAGCTCCTACAATGAGCAGTTCTTC. Amino acid sequence: CATSRGGGSSYNEQFF. The rearrangement uses TRBV15 and TRBJ2-1; TRBD2 matches at 8 bases. Losses at the gene ends were 3 bases for V and 0 bases for J; bases not matched to a gene: 4. The CDR3 runs to 16 residues. Germline assignment: CDR1 LNHNV and CDR2 YYDKDF (reference sequence). The whole variable domain, filled in from reference TRBV15 and TRBJ2-1, reads DAMVIQNPRYQVTQFGKPVTLSCSQTLNHNVMYWYQQKSSQAPKLLFHYYDKDFNNEADTPDNFQSRRPNTSFCFLDIRSPGLGDTAMYLCATSRGGGSSYNEQFFGPGTRLTVL.

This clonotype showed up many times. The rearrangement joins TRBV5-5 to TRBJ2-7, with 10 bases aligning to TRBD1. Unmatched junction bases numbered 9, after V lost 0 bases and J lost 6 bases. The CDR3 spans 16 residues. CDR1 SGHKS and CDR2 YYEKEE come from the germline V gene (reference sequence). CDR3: CASSLALGQGSAEQYF. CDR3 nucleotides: TGTGCCAGCAGCTTGGCGTTGGGACAGGGGAGTGCCGAGCAGTACTTC.

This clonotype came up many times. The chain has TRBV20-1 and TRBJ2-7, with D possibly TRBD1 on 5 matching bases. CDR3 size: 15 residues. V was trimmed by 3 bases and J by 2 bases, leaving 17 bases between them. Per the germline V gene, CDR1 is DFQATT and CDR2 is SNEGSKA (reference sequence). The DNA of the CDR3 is TGCAGTGCTAGCCCCACTACAGGTTTTCCCTACGAGCAGTACTTC. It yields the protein CSASPTTGFPYEQYF.

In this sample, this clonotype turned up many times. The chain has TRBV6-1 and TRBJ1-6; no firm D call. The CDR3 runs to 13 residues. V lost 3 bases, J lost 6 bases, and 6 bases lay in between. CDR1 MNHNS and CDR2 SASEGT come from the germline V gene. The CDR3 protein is CASSDGFNSPLHF. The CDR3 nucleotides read TGTGCCAGCAGTGATGGATTTAATTCACCCCTCCACTTT.

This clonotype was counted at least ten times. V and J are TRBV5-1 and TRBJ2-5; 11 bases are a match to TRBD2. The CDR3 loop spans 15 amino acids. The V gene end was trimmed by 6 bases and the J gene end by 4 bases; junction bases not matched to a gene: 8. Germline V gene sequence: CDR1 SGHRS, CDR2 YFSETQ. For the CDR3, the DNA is TGCGCCAGCAACCCCGGGACTAGCGGTGTAGAGACCCAGTACTTC. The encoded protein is CASNPGTSGVETQYF.

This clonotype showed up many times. The CDR3 DNA is TGTGCCAGCCAGACCGGGACTAGCGGTATATACAATGAGCAGTTCTTC. The encoded protein is CASQTGTSGIYNEQFF. The chain carries TRBV5-6 and TRBJ2-1, with TRBD2 matching over 11 bases. The junction had 10 bases not matched to a gene; V was cut back by 7 bases and J by 4 bases. The CDR3 is 16 amino acids. The germline V gene encodes CDR1 SGHDT and CDR2 YYEEEE.